This T cell receptor (beta chain) was recorded in a study of cytomegalovirus exposure and HLA in healthy donors (TCRdb year 2017). For the wider study: An earlier analysis of about 530 of the donors reported 276 Gb of sequence data and 100 million to 120 million unique TCR beta sequences obtained from 150 million to 200 million T cells. A later genetic analysis took genome-wide SNP genotypes for about 55% of the 666 donors and used that subset as a discovery cohort. In addition to the first cohort of approximately 670 subjects, a separate validation cohort of 120 different subjects was used. HLA typing covered class I and class II loci at four-digit resolution. A later analysis re-analyzed previously published TCR beta repertoires from 660 or so donors and added high-resolution HLA genotyping to study TCR occurrence patterns. Rather than using new phenotypic data, the later analysis identified candidate immune exposures from TCR beta sequences and from how often those sequences occurred across donors. About 310 gigabases of sequencing data and roughly 90 million unique TCR sequences were included in an early release covering around 650 HLA-typed donors. To predict cytomegalovirus infection status, the study brought together high-throughput TCR immunosequencing, statistical association of individual TCRs with disease status, and machine learning. An earlier analysis of several hundred of the donors applied high-throughput TCR beta sequencing to assess whether each TCR beta V gene segment acted as functional or pseudogenic. Using immunosequencing, the study profiled T cell repertoires from some 670 subjects and related those repertoires to cytomegalovirus serostatus. Roughly 5 DR-DQ haplotypes were handled as single units for association and clustering because linkage in the cohort was strong. Typing coverage differed by locus: A, B, C, DRB1 and DQB1 were typed in about 629-640 donors, DQA1 in about 550, DPA1 in over 600, and DPB1 in just under 490. The study was designed to test whether signatures of past pathogen exposure could be identified by cataloging public T cell receptors. Every repertoire in the discovery cohort had been generated on one and the same sequencing platform. Donor age, sex, ethnicity and CMV serostatus were compiled alongside the repertoire data. On average, about 200,000 unique TCR beta nucleotide sequences were sequenced per donor among a few hundred genotyped donors of the cohort, with about 19% of those sequences being non-productive. The genetic ancestry cluster associated with self-reported Caucasian donors included 70% to 85% of the approximately 400 genotyped donors. General study outcomes and caveats: Broadly in line with IMGT annotations, most TCR beta V segments showed up in productive rearrangements about 87% or about 30% of the time in an earlier analysis of a few hundred of the donors. Most CMV-associated TCR beta chains appeared to be HLA-restricted in a later analysis, and the HLA associations seemed to be driven largely by CMV exposure. A few of the identified cytomegalovirus-associated TCR beta chains were confirmed in vitro to be specific for cytomegalovirus antigens. Most TCR sequences were observed very rarely across donors, whereas some public TCRs were present in many individuals. In a later analysis, HLA-associated TCR beta chains were found to be more clonally expanded and to have lower generation probabilities than equally common non-associated chains. Because the 87-base-pair reads could not distinguish some IMGT-functional V segments, including TRBV6-2 and TRBV6-3, those segments were excluded. Because counts were too low, 15 to 20 rarely observed V segments, including chromosome 9 orphons, were excluded from the earlier analysis of several hundred of the donors. A group of highly shared sequence variants was considered likely to be a technical artifact of the sequencing pipeline. According to a later analysis, TCR association rates differed among HLA loci, with DRB1 alleles showing the most associated TCRs and HLA-C alleles showing the fewest. For the cohort, immune exposure information was limited to CMV serostatus. V-gene and J-gene trimming of TCR beta chains was associated with a missense DCLRE1C variant in a later genetic analysis, and the association was replicated in an independent cohort. Several of the top co-occurrence clusters appeared to be linked to parvovirus B19, influenza, CMV and Epstein-Barr virus, according to a later analysis. The classifier was reported to diagnose cytomegalovirus status with high specificity and sensitivity in both the original and validation cohorts. Presence/absence analyses assumed roughly uniform sequencing depth across donors, an assumption that may not hold. The authors suggested that the approach could potentially be extended to other disease states and immunological phenotypes. Only TCR beta chains were sequenced in this cohort, and the absence of alpha or paired-chain data limited detectable features. The study listed 150 to 200 TCR beta chains as associated with cytomegalovirus. In a later analysis, some 17,000 TCR beta sequences were associated with specific HLA alleles at a false discovery rate of 0.05. Correlated functional status among segregating V segments might reflect linkage disequilibrium, but an unknown experimental factor could not be ruled out. Compared with the roughly 710-donor mean, donors in an Asian-associated ancestry cluster had fewer N-insertions in productive TCRs, according to a later genetic analysis. A further reported finding was that TCR beta sequences accurately predicted the HLA-A and HLA-B alleles for most subjects in the first cohort. Because some donors lacked HLA typing at each locus, the association tests relied only on the typed subset. Strong co-occurrence of HLA alleles, especially DR and DQ, made assigning TCR associations to individual alleles difficult.

As to this clone: Its antigen specificity is not known. Base qualities are not provided; no much larger clone lies one nucleotide away.

V has 6 bases trimmed and J has 7 bases trimmed; junction bases matching no gene number 4. Counted from cysteine to phenylalanine, this CDR3 has 11 amino acids. Only the CDR3 DNA stays, 33 bases, in frame from base 1. CDR1 and CDR2 are drawn from the germline V gene: SQVTM, ANQGSEA. Library method: the immunoSEQ multiplex PCR assay. A mixture of 60 forward primers for TCR Vbeta segments and 13 reverse primers for TCR Jbeta segments was used in the multiplex PCR. Amplification of the CDR3 region of rearranged TCR beta genes was performed with a multiplex PCR assay on genomic DNA. The Illumina HiSeq System was used to sequence the amplified TCR beta libraries as 87-base-pair reads. Per the authors' processing: Across the 640 or so repertoires, a later analysis counted some 81 million unique TCR beta chains, some 11 million of which were shared by at least two donors. Raw reads were error-corrected and collapsed into unique sequences with a nearest-neighbor algorithm that merged closely related sequences to remove PCR and sequencing errors. CDR3 sequences were aligned to IMGT reference sequences to assign V, D and J gene segments. For a sequence to be retained, a match of at least six nucleotides was required to both a V gene segment and a J gene segment. Rearrangements were classified as productive when the CDR3 lacked stop codons and remained in frame with V and J, and all other rearrangements were classified as non-productive. CDR3 was defined according to IMGT convention as the region running from the second conserved V-encoded cysteine to the conserved J-encoded phenylalanine. In an earlier analysis of just under 600 of the donors, sequences lacking an unambiguous match to a single V gene segment were excluded. An earlier analysis of fewer than 650 of the donors classified V segments as functional when productive rearrangements were above 56.7% and as segregating when the standard deviation between donors was above 5%. A statistical classification framework was developed to diagnose cytomegalovirus status using the catalog of TCR beta chain sequences. A later analysis assigned V and J genes by comparing TCR nucleotide sequences with IMGT/GENE-DB human TR gene sequences. Using the TCRdist pipeline, a later analysis assigned CDR3 sequences along with most-parsimonious VDJ recombination scenarios. A later analysis defined each TCR beta chain by its CDR3 amino acid sequence plus V-gene family, and excluded reads lacking a unique V-gene family. To address suspected cross-contamination and a sequencing artifact, a later analysis removed approximately 590 highly shared, low-generation-probability nucleotide sequences. For each public chain, a later analysis derived a clonal expansion index from normalized ranks of inferred template counts within each repertoire. A later analysis computed generation probabilities with a VDJ recombination model fitted to out-of-frame rearrangements, and checked the results against IGoR. In a later analysis, TCR-TCR, TCR-HLA and TCR-CMV co-occurrence was scored with hypergeometric tests, and a repertoire-size bias correction was applied to TCR pairs. In a later analysis, false discovery rates were estimated by permuting HLA or CMV assignments 20 times. In a later analysis, co-occurring TCRs were grouped with DBSCAN, and TCRdist sequence similarity was added when clustering was performed within HLA-allele-positive subsets. Repertoires with fewer than 30,000 or more than 120,000 public chains, plus five repertoires with anomalous nucleotide sharing, were excluded from co-occurrence clustering. Held by TCRdb, this immuneACCESS table contains in-frame sequences only and omits some clones. Under half of the omission traces to an unresolved V gene where checked; the cause of the rest is unknown. V and J calls plus clone size are reproduced from that table; the DNA served to infer D and trimming. This sample comprises 90,000 to 140,000 clones, around 75% of them detected only once. Around 2.1% of the sample rests with the top ten.

In total, around 600 healthy bone marrow donors made up the cohort. At the time of sampling, all cohort members were nominally healthy, though unrecorded immune exposures were likely present. The donor was CMV seronegative and belonged to the group of more than 300 seronegative cohort members. Every donor gave a peripheral blood sample, and the peripheral blood mononuclear cells from that sample were used for TCR beta sequencing. Genomic DNA was extracted from the blood cell samples with the Qiagen DNeasy Blood Extraction Kit. Sequenced sample: PBMCs. The receptor was isolated from a man younger than 40 in good health and CMV-seronegative. Here the chain combines TRBV29-1 and TRBJ2-7; the central 9 bases match TRBD1. The CDR3 region: CSVNRGPEQYF. The nucleotide sequence reads as follows: TGCAGCGTCAACAGGGGGCCAGAGCAGTACTTC.